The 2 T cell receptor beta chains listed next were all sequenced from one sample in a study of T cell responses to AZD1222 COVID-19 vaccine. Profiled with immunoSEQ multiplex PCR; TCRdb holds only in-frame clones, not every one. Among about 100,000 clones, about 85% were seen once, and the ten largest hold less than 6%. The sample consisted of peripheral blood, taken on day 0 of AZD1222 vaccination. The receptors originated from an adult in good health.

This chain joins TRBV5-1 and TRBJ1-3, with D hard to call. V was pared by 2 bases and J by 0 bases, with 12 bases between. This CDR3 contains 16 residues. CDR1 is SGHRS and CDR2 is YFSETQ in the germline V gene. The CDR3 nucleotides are TGCGCCAGCAGCTTATGGTCAAGCTCCTCTGGAAACACCATATATTTT. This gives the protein CASSLWSSSSGNTIYF.

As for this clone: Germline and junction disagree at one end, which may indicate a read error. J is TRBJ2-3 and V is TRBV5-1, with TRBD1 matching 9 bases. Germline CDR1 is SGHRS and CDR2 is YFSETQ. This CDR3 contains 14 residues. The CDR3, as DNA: TGCGCCAGCAGCATACAGGGGGCCCCCATATCACTGCATTTT. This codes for CASSIQGAPISLHF.